One and the same sample provided the 29 T cell receptor beta chains below, sequenced in a study of OX40 agonist ivuxolimab in advanced cancers. Sequencing used immunoSEQ multiplex PCR; TCRdb keeps in-frame clones, though not all of them. The sample consists of approximately 69,000 clones, roughly nine tenths of them appearing once. The material was CD4+ or CD8+ T cells sorted from blood, obtained in a trial of the OX40 agonist ivuxolimab. These receptors came from an adult with an advanced solid tumor such as melanoma, head and neck, liver or kidney cancer.

V usage is TRBV11-2 and J usage is TRBJ2-5, with TRBD2 matching over 10 bases. V lost 1 base, J lost 5 bases, and 10 bases stayed unmatched. Germline V CDR1 and CDR2: SGHAT, FQNNGV. The CDR3 extends over 17 amino acids. The CDR3 loop reads CASSLGGASGREETQYF. The CDR3 bases are TGTGCCAGCAGCTTAGGGGGGGCTAGCGGGAGAGAGGAGACCCAGTACTTC.

This chain links TRBV5-6 with TRBJ1-1; 7 nucleotides agree with TRBD1. CDR1 is SGHDT, CDR2 YYEEEE, per germline. Losses at the gene ends were 1 base for V and 6 bases for J; bases not matched to a gene: 3. This CDR3 region has 13 residues. The CDR3 spells CASSLTGTAEAFF. CDR3 sequence (DNA): TGTGCCAGCAGCTTGACCGGGACAGCTGAAGCTTTCTTT.

The chain employs TRBV30 and TRBJ2-3, with unresolved D. V was trimmed by 4 bases and J by 4 bases, leaving 15 bases between them. In germline, CDR1 is GTSNPN, CDR2 SVGIG (reference sequence). The CDR3 is 14 amino acids. The CDR3 DNA follows: TGTGCCTGGACAGGCAAAGTCAGCGCAGATACGCAGTATTTT. This encodes CAWTGKVSADTQYF. The full variable domain, completed using reference TRBV30 and TRBJ2-3, is SQTIHQWPATLVQPVGSPLSLECTVEGTSNPNLYWYRQAAGRGLQLLFYSVGIGQISSEVPQNLSASRPQDRQFILSSKKLLLSDSGFYLCAWTGKVSADTQYFGPGTRLTVL.

The chain has TRBV6-1 and TRBJ1-6; TRBD1 is a possible D gene (6 bases). V dropped 6 bases and J dropped 7 bases, with 10 bases sitting between them. There are 13 residues in the CDR3. CDR1 MNHNS and CDR2 SASEGT come from the germline V gene. The CDR3 is CASSRTANSPLHF. CDR3 nucleotide sequence: TGTGCCAGCAGCAGGACAGCCAATTCACCCCTCCACTTT.

V gene TRBV7-9 combines with J gene TRBJ1-5; D is ambiguous. There are 12 residues in the CDR3. Trimming cost V 5 bases and J 10 bases, with 12 bases left between them. CDR1 is SEHNR, CDR2 FQNEAQ, per germline (reference sequence). CDR3 in amino acids: CASSNPPGPQHF. CDR3 nucleotides: TGTGCCAGCAGCAACCCCCCTGGACCCCAGCATTTT.

This sequence joins TRBV7-9 and TRBJ2-1, with 7 bases identical to TRBD2. J lost 5 bases, V lost 2 bases, and 18 bases had no gene match. Per germline, CDR1 SEHNR and CDR2 FQNEAQ (reference sequence). This CDR3 has 19 amino acids. This CDR3 is CASSLPRRLSGVNHNEQFF. The CDR3 coding sequence is TGTGCCAGCAGCTTACCTCGACGATTAAGCGGGGTTAACCACAATGAGCAGTTCTTC.

V and J are TRBV6-5 and TRBJ2-7; D remains unclear. V dropped 6 bases and J dropped 3 bases, with 15 bases sitting between them. CDR1 and CDR2 (germline): MNHEY, SVGAGI. The CDR3 length is 14 residues. CDR3: CASSPNRFVYEQYF. In DNA, the CDR3 is TGTGCCAGCAGCCCCAACCGGTTTGTCTACGAGCAGTACTTC.

This chain connects TRBV9 to TRBJ2-1, with 8 positions matching TRBD1. Trimming at V came to 3 bases and at J to 9 bases, leaving 11 bases not matched to a gene. The CDR3 extends over 15 amino acids. Germline V CDR1 and CDR2: SGDLS, YYNGEE. CDR3 in amino acids: CASSATGGSLVEQFF. In DNA, the CDR3 is TGTGCCAGCAGCGCCACAGGGGGATCCCTCGTTGAGCAGTTCTTC.

This chain links TRBV27 with TRBJ2-3, with 10 bases fitting TRBD2. The germline gives CDR1 MNHEY, CDR2 SMNVEV (reference sequence). The V segment lost 0 bases and the J segment 6 bases; nucleotides outside the gene matches: 12. CDR3 size: 18 residues. The CDR3 protein is CASSLSGSSGRARDTQYF. The CDR3 nucleotides are TGTGCCAGCAGTTTATCGGGATCGAGCGGGAGGGCCAGGGATACGCAGTATTTT.

This chain links TRBV28 with TRBJ1-1; unclear D gene. This CDR3 spans 13 amino acids. V was shortened by 3 bases and J by 0 bases, with 5 bases between the two germline ends. Germline V gives CDR1 MDHEN, CDR2 SYDVKM. The CDR3 here is CASSFYMNTEAFF. The CDR3 DNA sequence: TGTGCCAGCAGTTTCTACATGAACACTGAAGCTTTCTTT.

This clone occurred once. The chain recombines TRBV7-6 with TRBJ2-5; D uncertain. This CDR3 spans 12 amino acids. V lost 3 bases and J 2 bases, leaving 4 bases between the germline ends. Germline V gene lookup returns CDR1 SGHVS and CDR2 FNYEAQ. DNA for the CDR3: TGTGCCAGCAGCTTGGGTCAAGAGACCCAGTACTTC. This translates into CASSLGQETQYF. The full variable domain, completed using reference TRBV7-6 and TRBJ2-5, is GAGVSQSPRYKVTKRGQDVALRCDPISGHVSLYWYRQALGQGPEFLTYFNYEAQQDKSGLPNDRFSAERPEGSISTLTIQRTEQRDSAMYRCASSLGQETQYFGPGTRLLVL.

This chain links TRBV6-1 with TRBJ2-1, with TRBD2 identical over 7 bases. The CDR3 loop spans 13 amino acids. Germline loops: CDR1 MNHNS, CDR2 SASEGT. The V gene end was trimmed by 7 bases and the J gene end by 9 bases; junction bases not matched to a gene: 9. As DNA, the CDR3 is TGTGCCAGCACCCAAGGACTAGTTGGTGAGCAGTTCTTC. This translates into CASTQGLVGEQFF.

V gene TRBV2 combines with J gene TRBJ2-1; maybe TRBD2 (5 bases). Germline V lookup: CDR1 SNHLY, CDR2 FYNNEI. The CDR3 runs 15 residues. V was trimmed by 8 bases and J by 6 bases, leaving 20 bases between them. This chain's CDR3 is CASGPSGISVNEQFF. CDR3 DNA sequence: TGTGCCAGCGGTCCGTCGGGAATTTCTGTCAATGAGCAGTTCTTC.

The chain carries TRBV5-1 and TRBJ1-6, with D maybe TRBD1 (5 bases). V lost 0 bases, J lost 5 bases, and 9 bases lay in between. CDR3 length: 15 amino acids. Germline CDR1 SGHRS, CDR2 YFSETQ. Written as DNA, the CDR3 is TGCGCCAGCAGCTTGGGACAGCAGAATAATTCACCCCTCCACTTT. Encoded protein: CASSLGQQNNSPLHF.

The chain has TRBV28 and TRBJ2-1; D is undetermined. Germline CDR1 is MDHEN and CDR2 is SYDVKM. This CDR3 region has 16 residues. With 5 bases removed from V and 0 bases from J, the gap between germline ends came to 14 bases. The CDR3 nucleotides are TGTGCCAGCAGTCCCGTTACTTTGAGCTCCTACAATGAGCAGTTCTTC. It codes for CASSPVTLSSYNEQFF.

The chain is built from TRBV28 and TRBJ1-2; D gene unclear. The V and J ends lost 5 bases and 5 bases respectively, with 9 bases between them. Germline loops: CDR1 MDHEN, CDR2 SYDVKM. This CDR3 is 12 amino acids long. CDR3: CASSATLYGYTF. The CDR3 region has the DNA TGTGCCAGCAGTGCCACCCTTTATGGCTACACCTTC.

The gene calls are TRBV19 and TRBJ2-6; 7 bases line up with TRBD1. Germline values: CDR1 LNHDA, CDR2 SQIVND (reference sequence). V lost 4 bases to trimming and J lost 0 bases; unmatched junction nucleotides: 0. CDR3 length equals 15 residues. The CDR3 is CASSRDSSGANVLTF. In DNA form, the CDR3 reads TGTGCCAGTAGTAGGGACAGCTCTGGGGCCAACGTCCTGACTTTC.

This chain uses TRBV7-3 with TRBJ1-2; 8 positions match TRBD1. CDR1 is SGHTA and CDR2 is FQGTGA in the germline V gene. Trimming at V came to 2 bases and at J to 8 bases, leaving 7 bases not matched to a gene. This CDR3 region has 14 residues. The CDR3 region has the DNA TGTGCCAGCAGCTTAGGTCAGGGGGCTCGGGGCTACACCTTC. It yields the protein CASSLGQGARGYTF. The variable domain in full, with the rest retrieved from reference TRBV7-3 and TRBJ1-2, is GAGVSQTPSNKVTEKGKYVELRCDPISGHTALYWYRQSLGQGPEFLIYFQGTGAADDSGLPNDRFFAVRPEGSVSTLKIQRTERGDSAVYLCASSLGQGARGYTFGSGTRLTVV.

The rearrangement joins TRBV19 to TRBJ2-4, with a possible D match to TRBD2 (5 bases). V was pared by 7 bases and J by 3 bases, with 19 bases between. CDR1 and CDR2 from the germline V gene are LNHDA and SQIVND (reference sequence). The CDR3 covers 16 residues. CDR3 protein: CASNPGGSFGKNIQYF. The CDR3 DNA is TGTGCCAGTAACCCAGGAGGCAGTTTCGGCAAAAACATTCAGTACTTC.

This chain connects TRBV28 to TRBJ1-2; D might be TRBD1 (5 bases). The V gene lost 9 bases and the J gene lost 2 bases, with 10 bases spanning the gap. Germline CDR1 reads MDHEN; CDR2 reads SYDVKM. CDR3 length: 12 residues. CDR3 coding DNA: TGTGCCAGTGGGACTGCCAACTATGGCTACACCTTC. Protein product: CASGTANYGYTF.

This clone was detected only once. This rearrangement joins TRBV4-2 to TRBJ1-3; 9 bases line up with TRBD1. Germline trimming cut 0 bases from V and 4 bases from J; bases unmatched to any gene: 4. Germline assignment: CDR1 LGHNA and CDR2 YNFKEQ. The CDR3 totals 16 residues. CDR3 DNA sequence: TGTGCCAGCAGCCAAGAGGGACAGGGTCCCGGAAACACCATATATTTT. It is translated as CASSQEGQGPGNTIYF.

The chain links TRBV18 to TRBJ2-1; 7 bases agree with TRBD1. Germline CDR1 and CDR2: KGHSH and LQKENI. V gave up 5 bases and J gave up 8 bases; unmatched junction bases: 6. The CDR3 loop spans 13 amino acids. CDR3 sequence (DNA): TGTGCCAGCTCAAGAACAGGGGCGGATGAGCAGTTCTTC. It translates to CASSRTGADEQFF.

The genes are TRBV13 and TRBJ2-1; 7 bases line up with TRBD2. This CDR3 is 12 amino acids long. The germline V gene has CDR1 PRHDT and CDR2 FYEKMQ (reference sequence). The J segment lost 3 bases and the V segment lost 8 bases, leaving 1 base of the junction unmatched. In nucleotides, the CDR3 is TGTGCCAGCGCGGGGGTCTACAATGAGCAGTTCTTC. Its translation is CASAGVYNEQFF.

The chain carries TRBV7-9 and TRBJ1-2; tentatively, D is TRBD1 (6 bases). The V gene lost 3 bases and the J gene lost 7 bases, with 21 bases spanning the gap. The CDR3 is 16 residues long. CDR1 SEHNR and CDR2 FQNEAQ come from the germline V gene (reference sequence). DNA of the CDR3: TGTGCCAGCAGCTTTACAGGGATCCATTCCGAGGGTGGCTACACCTTC. Amino acid sequence: CASSFTGIHSEGGYTF.

The gene calls are TRBV18 and TRBJ1-1; 7 nucleotides agree with TRBD1. Trimming removed 6 bases from V and 8 bases from J; junction bases left unmatched: 12. The germline CDR1 and CDR2 sequences are KGHSH and LQKENI. The CDR3 is 14 residues long. The CDR3 reads CASSEDRPLPEAFF. Here the CDR3 DNA reads TGTGCCAGCTCTGAGGACAGGCCATTACCCGAAGCTTTCTTT.

The genes are TRBV5-1 and TRBJ2-7, with 9 bases that match TRBD2. The V segment lost 0 bases and the J segment 3 bases; nucleotides outside the gene matches: 4. This CDR3 comprises 15 residues. Germline CDR1 reads SGHRS; CDR2 reads YFSETQ. CDR3 nucleotides: TGCGCCAGCAGCTTGGCAGCGGGGGGCCTCTACGAGCAGTACTTC. This encodes CASSLAAGGLYEQYF.

This chain connects TRBV11-1 to TRBJ2-3; TRBD1 or TRBD2 may be the D gene (5 bases each). The V gene's germline CDR1 is SGHAT and CDR2 FQDESV (reference sequence). The CDR3 length is 16 residues. The V end was cut by 5 bases, the J end by 0 bases, with 15 bases between. In DNA form, the CDR3 reads TGTGCCAGCAGCAAACGGGGCAGTTTTAGCACAGATACGCAGTATTTT. It is translated as CASSKRGSFSTDTQYF.

This clone appeared a single time. The V and J genes are TRBV10-1 and TRBJ2-3, with D hard to call. The CDR3 contains 13 residues. Germline CDR1 and CDR2: WNHNN and SYGVQD (reference sequence). V dropped 4 bases and J dropped 5 bases, with 10 bases sitting between them. CDR3 loop: CASSANYVDTQYF. The CDR3 DNA reads as TGCGCCAGCAGTGCCAACTACGTAGATACGCAGTATTTT.

This clone was picked up one time. The V call is TRBV10-3, the J call TRBJ1-2; D ambiguous. The germline CDR1 and CDR2 sequences are ENHRY and SYGVKD. The ends were cut back, 4 bases at V and 4 bases at J, with 10 bases in the middle. This CDR3 has 13 amino acids. The CDR3 sequence: CAISVDGIYGYTF. The CDR3 DNA sequence: TGTGCCATCAGTGTTGACGGTATCTATGGCTACACCTTC.